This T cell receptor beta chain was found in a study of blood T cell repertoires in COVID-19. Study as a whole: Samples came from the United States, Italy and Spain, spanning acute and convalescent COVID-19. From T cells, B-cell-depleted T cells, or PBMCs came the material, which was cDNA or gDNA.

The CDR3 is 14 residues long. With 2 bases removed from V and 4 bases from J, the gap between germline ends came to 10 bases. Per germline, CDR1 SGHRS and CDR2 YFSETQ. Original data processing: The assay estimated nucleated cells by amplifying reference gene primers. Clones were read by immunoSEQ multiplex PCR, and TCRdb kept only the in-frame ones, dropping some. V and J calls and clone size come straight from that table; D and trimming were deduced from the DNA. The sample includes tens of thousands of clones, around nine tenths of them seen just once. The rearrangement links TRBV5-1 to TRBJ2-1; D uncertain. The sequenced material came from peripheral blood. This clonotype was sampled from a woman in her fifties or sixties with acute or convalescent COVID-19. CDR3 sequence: CASSLRGVYNEQFF. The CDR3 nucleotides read TGCGCCAGCAGCTTACGCGGAGTTTACAATGAGCAGTTCTTC. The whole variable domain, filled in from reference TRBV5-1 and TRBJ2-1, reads KAGVTQTPRYLIKTRGQQVTLSCSPISGHRSVSWYQQTPGQGLQFLFEYFSETQRNKGNFPGRFSGRQFSNSRSEMNVSTLELGDSALYLCASSLRGVYNEQFFGPGTRLTVL.